This TCR beta chain was identified in a study of beta chain features in type 1 diabetes listed by TCRdb under 2018. Background on the whole study: No differences in mean age, gender distribution, total cell number or subset yield were found between patients and healthy donors. A total of approximately 99,000,000 sorted cells were examined across all samples, and RNA yield correlated strongly with the number of cells per subset. In the study, TCRB repertoires of sorted circulating CD4+ T cell subsets from recently diagnosed type 1 diabetes patients were compared with those of matched healthy donors. Regulatory and stem cell-like memory subsets were obtained from only 8 patients and about eight healthy donors, while naive and central memory subsets were obtained from all 30 or so donors. The investigation overall reported the following: Only small numbers of individuals were included in the HLA sub-analyses, which left unresolved whether HLA type had any influence on TCRB rearrangement. Because cDNA rather than genomic DNA was sequenced, highly expressing activated cells could have been over-represented, although no difference in activation and CD3 levels was found between groups. PCR might favor shorter templates, but patient and control samples were amplified and corrected together, so any skew would affect both groups equally. Naive, central memory and regulatory TCRB repertoires appeared to be more similar among patients than among healthy donors. Fewer insertions and more nucleotide deletions at VDJ recombination sites were observed in patients with type 1 diabetes, implying thymic rearrangement abnormalities. Type 1 diabetes patients showed a moderate but significant shortening of TCRB CDR3 length in all four CD4+ subsets.

The High Capacity cDNA Reverse Transcription Kit was used to reverse transcribe all of the isolated RNA, meaning that expressed TCRB transcripts were what got sequenced. Survey-depth immunoSEQ sequencing was performed on stem cell-like memory T cell samples, with an average of approximately 1 million total reads per sample. After sorted cells were lysed in RLT buffer, RNA was extracted with DNase-treated RNeasy Micro or Mini kits, with the choice depending on cell number. Each cell subset was processed on its own to prevent cross-contamination, while patient and healthy donor samples were processed together. TCRB sequences were amplified from cDNA with the immunoSEQ multiplex PCR, producing 87-bp fragments spanning the CDR3 region. The amplicons were sequenced using the Illumina HiSeq platform. In the paper's pipeline: Synthetic template baselines were used to correct PCR bias computationally, reads within Hamming distance 2 were collapsed together, and singletons that could not be merged were discarded. Reads were aligned against IMGT so that V, D and J genes, CDR3 length and insertions or deletions at six rearrangement sites could be assigned. Within each subset, clonotype counts were normalized to the number of sorted cells before true diversity and Gini coefficients were calculated with the tcR R package. The overlap coefficient, calculated on TCRB nucleotide sequences, was used to measure repertoire sharing. As stored in TCRdb, this immuneACCESS dataset retains in-frame rearrangements with V and J assigned. A fraction of the clones does not appear; measured against another copy, unresolved V genes explain less than half of the discrepancy, and the remainder lacks a known reason. V and J calls and clone size are those listed in that table; D and trimming were worked out from the DNA. The sample has 40,000 to 65,000 clones on record, 50% to 75% of them singletons. 0.25% to 0.35% of the sample is taken by the ten largest.

Each donor gave one peripheral blood draw, averaging roughly 100 mL, which was collected into heparinised tubes. A BD FACSAria II and a panel including CD45RO, CCR7, CD25, CD127, CD95 and CD27 were used to sort naive, central memory, regulatory and stem cell-like memory CD4+ T cells. Every sorted population had a purity above 95%. Right away, PBMCs were isolated by Lymphoprep density gradient centrifugation and were stained directly, with no culture step. To minimize batch effects, samples were stained and sorted in pairs, one healthy donor with one patient per experiment. With regard to this clone: The antigen it recognizes is unknown. No much larger clone exists at a distance of one base, and base qualities are not known.

The CDR3 starts with the cysteine, ends with the phenylalanine, and has 17 residues. Only the CDR3 DNA stays, 51 bases, in frame from base 1. Germline trimming amounts to 0 bases on V and 2 bases on J, with 5 as the count of junction bases outside the gene matches. According to the germline V gene (reference sequence), CDR1 reads SGHNT and CDR2 reads YYREEE. This clonotype originated in a woman in her thirties with type 1 diabetes. The sequence is built from TRBV5-4 and TRBJ2-3; 11 nucleotides in the junction match TRBD2. Sequenced material: stem cell memory CD4+ T cells from blood. This specimen's cell subset or site label, interpreted: stem cell-like memory CD4+ T cells. Here the CDR3 is given as CASSLVTSGDFTDTQYF. The nucleotides are TGTGCCAGCAGCTTGGTGACTAGCGGGGATTTCACAGATACGCAGTATTTT. When the CDR3 is completed using the reference TRBV5-4 and TRBJ2-3 genes on either side, the full variable domain is ETGVTQSPTHLIKTRGQQVTLRCSSQSGHNTVSWYQQALGQGPQFIFQYYREEENGRGNFPPRFSGLQFPNYSSELNVNALELDDSALYLCASSLVTSGDFTDTQYFGPGTRLTVL.